The sequence of this TCR beta chain was determined in a study of blood T cell repertoires in COVID-19. Across the whole study: Acute-phase and convalescent COVID-19 samples originated in the United States, Italy and Spain. PBMCs, B-cell-depleted T cells, or T cells were the source of the cDNA or gDNA that made up the material.

In the original processing: How many nucleated cells were present was estimated from reference gene primer amplification. The method was immunoSEQ multiplex PCR; TCRdb's version includes in-frame clones alone and lacks a portion of them. The V and J calls and clone size are taken from that table; D and trimming were inferred from the DNA. The repertoire has around 140,000 clones, approximately 84% of them found once; the top ten carry around 5%. The CDR3 is 16 residues long. CDR1 and CDR2 from the germline V gene are SGHRS and YFSETQ. V lost 2 bases to trimming and J lost 0 bases, with 12 bases between them.

Sample: peripheral blood. The chain employs TRBV5-1 and TRBJ1-3, with no clear D. The TCR sequence derives from a human donor in a cohort sampled during active COVID-19. This chain's CDR3 is CASSLTPGISGNTIYF. The CDR3 DNA reads as TGCGCCAGCAGCTTAACGCCCGGGATCTCTGGAAACACCATATATTTT.